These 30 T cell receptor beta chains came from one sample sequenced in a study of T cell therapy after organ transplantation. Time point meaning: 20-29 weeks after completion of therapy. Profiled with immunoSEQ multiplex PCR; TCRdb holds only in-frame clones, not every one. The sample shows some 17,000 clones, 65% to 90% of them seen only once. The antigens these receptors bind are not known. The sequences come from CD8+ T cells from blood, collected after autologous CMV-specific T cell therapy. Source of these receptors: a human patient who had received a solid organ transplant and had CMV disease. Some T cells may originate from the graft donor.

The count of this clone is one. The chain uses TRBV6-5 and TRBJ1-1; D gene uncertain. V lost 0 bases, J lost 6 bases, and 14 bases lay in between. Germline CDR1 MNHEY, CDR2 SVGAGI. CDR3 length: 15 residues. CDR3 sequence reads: CASSYSTARRPEAFF. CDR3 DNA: TGTGCCAGCAGTTACTCCACCGCCCGGCGCCCTGAAGCTTTCTTT.

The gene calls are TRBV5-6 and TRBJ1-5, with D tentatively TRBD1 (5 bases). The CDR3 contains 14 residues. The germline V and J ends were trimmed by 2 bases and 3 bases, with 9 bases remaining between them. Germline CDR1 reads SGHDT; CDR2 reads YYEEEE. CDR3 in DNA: TGTGCCAGCAGCTTTGGGGGGGTCAATCAGCCCCAGCATTTT. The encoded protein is CASSFGGVNQPQHF. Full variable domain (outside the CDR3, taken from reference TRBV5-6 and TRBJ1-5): DAGVTQSPTHLIKTRGQQVTLRCSPKSGHDTVSWYQQALGQGPQFIFQYYEEEERQRGNFPDRFSGHQFPNYSSELNVNALLLGDSALYLCASSFGGVNQPQHFGDGTRLSIL.

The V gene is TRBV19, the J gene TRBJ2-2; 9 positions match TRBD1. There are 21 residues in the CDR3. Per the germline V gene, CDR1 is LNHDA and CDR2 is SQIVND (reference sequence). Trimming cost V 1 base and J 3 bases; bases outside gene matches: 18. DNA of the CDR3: TGTGCCAGTAGTATAGTCGGTTTTTCCCGAGACCGGGACAGGGACACCGGGGAGCTGTTTTTT. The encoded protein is CASSIVGFSRDRDRDTGELFF.

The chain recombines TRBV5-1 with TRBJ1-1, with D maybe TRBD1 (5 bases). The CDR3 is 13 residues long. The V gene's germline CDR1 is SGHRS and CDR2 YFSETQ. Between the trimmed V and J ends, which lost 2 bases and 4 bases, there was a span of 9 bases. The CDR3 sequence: CASSFTGGTEAFF. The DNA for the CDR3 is TGCGCCAGCAGCTTTACGGGGGGCACTGAAGCTTTCTTT.

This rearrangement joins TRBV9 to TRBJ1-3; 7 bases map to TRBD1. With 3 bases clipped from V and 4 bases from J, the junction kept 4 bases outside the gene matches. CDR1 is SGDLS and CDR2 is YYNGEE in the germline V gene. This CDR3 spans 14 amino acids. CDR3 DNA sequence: TGTGCCAGCAGCGAGGGACAGCCCGGAAACACCATATATTTT. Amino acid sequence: CASSEGQPGNTIYF.

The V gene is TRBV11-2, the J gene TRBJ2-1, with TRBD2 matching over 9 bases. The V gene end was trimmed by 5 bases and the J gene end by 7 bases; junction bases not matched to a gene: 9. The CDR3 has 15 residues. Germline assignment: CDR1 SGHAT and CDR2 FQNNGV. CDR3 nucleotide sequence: TGTGCCAGCAGCGACCCAGCGGGGGGCCCAAATGAGCAGTTCTTC. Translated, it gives CASSDPAGGPNEQFF.

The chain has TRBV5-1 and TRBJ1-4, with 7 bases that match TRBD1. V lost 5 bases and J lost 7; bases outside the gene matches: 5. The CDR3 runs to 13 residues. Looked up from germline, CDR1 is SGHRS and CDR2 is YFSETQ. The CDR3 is CASSGTVGEKLFF. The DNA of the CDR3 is TGCGCCAGCAGTGGGACAGTCGGTGAAAAACTGTTTTTT.

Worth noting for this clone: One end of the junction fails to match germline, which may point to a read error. The CDR3 sequence is CGLPYGYTF. Here the CDR3 DNA reads TGCGGACTGCCCTATGGCTACACCTTC. V usage is TRBV5-8 and J usage is TRBJ1-2; no definite D call. There are 9 residues in the CDR3. Germline CDR1 is SGHTS and CDR2 is YDEGEE.

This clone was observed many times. In nucleotides, the CDR3 is TGTGCCAGCAGCCCTACAGGGCTAAATCAGCCCCAGCATTTT. This sequence encodes CASSPTGLNQPQHF. This rearrangement joins TRBV7-9 to TRBJ1-5, with a weak D call TRBD1 (6 bases). The CDR3 contains 14 residues. Trimming stripped 5 bases from V and 4 bases from J, with 12 bases between. Germline-derived CDR1 and CDR2 are SEHNR and FQNEAQ (reference sequence). Complete variable domain (other parts from reference TRBV7-9 and TRBJ1-5): DTGVSQNPRHKITKRGQNVTFRCDPISEHNRLYWYRQTLGQGPEFLTYFQNEAQLEKSRLLSDRFSAERPKGSFSTLEIQRTEQGDSAMYLCASSPTGLNQPQHFGDGTRLSIL.

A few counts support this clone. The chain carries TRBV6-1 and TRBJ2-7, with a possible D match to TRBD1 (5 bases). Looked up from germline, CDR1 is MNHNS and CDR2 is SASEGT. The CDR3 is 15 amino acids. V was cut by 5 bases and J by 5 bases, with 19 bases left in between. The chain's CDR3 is CASSRQSGHADEQYF. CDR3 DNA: TGTGCCAGCAGTCGACAGTCCGGACATGCGGACGAGCAGTACTTC.

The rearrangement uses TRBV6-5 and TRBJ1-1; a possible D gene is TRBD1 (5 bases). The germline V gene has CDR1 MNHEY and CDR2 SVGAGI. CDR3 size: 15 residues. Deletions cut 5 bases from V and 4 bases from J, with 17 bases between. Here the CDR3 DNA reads TGTGCCAGCAGTACCTGGCAGGGCCACCGCACTGAAGCTTTCTTT. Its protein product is CASSTWQGHRTEAFF.

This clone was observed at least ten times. CDR3 region: CASSLGGGTGELFF. The DNA of the CDR3 is TGTGCCAGCAGCTTGGGAGGGGGCACCGGGGAGCTGTTTTTT. V usage is TRBV5-6 and J usage is TRBJ2-2, with D maybe TRBD1 (6 bases). The CDR3 is 14 amino acids. V lost 0 bases to trimming and J lost 4 bases, with 7 bases between them. From germline, CDR1 is SGHDT and CDR2 YYEEEE. The full variable domain, rest sourced from reference TRBV5-6 and TRBJ2-2, is DAGVTQSPTHLIKTRGQQVTLRCSPKSGHDTVSWYQQALGQGPQFIFQYYEEEERQRGNFPDRFSGHQFPNYSSELNVNALLLGDSALYLCASSLGGGTGELFFGEGSRLTVL.

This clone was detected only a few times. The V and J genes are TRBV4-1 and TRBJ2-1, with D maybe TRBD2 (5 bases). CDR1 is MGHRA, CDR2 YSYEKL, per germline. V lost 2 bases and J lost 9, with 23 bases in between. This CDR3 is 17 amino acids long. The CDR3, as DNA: TGCGCCAGCAGCCAATATATAGACGCACCCCCTGCGGGTGAGCAGTTCTTC. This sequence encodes CASSQYIDAPPAGEQFF.

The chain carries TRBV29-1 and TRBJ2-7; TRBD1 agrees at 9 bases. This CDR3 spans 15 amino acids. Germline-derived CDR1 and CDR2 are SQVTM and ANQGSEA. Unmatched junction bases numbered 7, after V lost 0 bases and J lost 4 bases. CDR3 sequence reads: CSVEEGGTGRYEQYF. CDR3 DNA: TGCAGCGTTGAAGAAGGTGGGACAGGGAGATACGAGCAGTACTTC.

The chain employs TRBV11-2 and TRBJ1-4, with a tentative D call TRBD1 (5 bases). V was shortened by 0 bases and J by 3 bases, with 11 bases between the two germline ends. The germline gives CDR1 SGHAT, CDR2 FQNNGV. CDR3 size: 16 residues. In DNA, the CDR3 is TGTGCCAGCAGCTTAGATGCAAGAGGGGCTAATGAAAAACTGTTTTTT. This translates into CASSLDARGANEKLFF.

CDR3 residues: CASSIDRFGYQPQHF. In DNA, the CDR3 is TGTGCCAGTAGTATTGACCGGTTCGGGTATCAGCCCCAGCATTTT. The chain recombines TRBV19 with TRBJ1-5, with D unclear. This CDR3 has 15 amino acids. Germline-derived CDR1 and CDR2 are LNHDA and SQIVND (reference sequence). V shed 3 bases and J shed 5 bases, with 14 bases lying between them.

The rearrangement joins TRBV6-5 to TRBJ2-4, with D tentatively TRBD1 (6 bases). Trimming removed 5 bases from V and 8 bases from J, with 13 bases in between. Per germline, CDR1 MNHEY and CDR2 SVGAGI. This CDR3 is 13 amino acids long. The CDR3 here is CASSAQGMDIQYF. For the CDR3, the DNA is TGTGCCAGCAGTGCTCAGGGGATGGACATTCAGTACTTC.

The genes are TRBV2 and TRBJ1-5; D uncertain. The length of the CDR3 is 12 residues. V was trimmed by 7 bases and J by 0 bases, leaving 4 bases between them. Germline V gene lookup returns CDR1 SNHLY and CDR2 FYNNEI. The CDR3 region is CASKYSNQPQHF. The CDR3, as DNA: TGTGCCAGCAAGTATAGCAATCAGCCCCAGCATTTT.

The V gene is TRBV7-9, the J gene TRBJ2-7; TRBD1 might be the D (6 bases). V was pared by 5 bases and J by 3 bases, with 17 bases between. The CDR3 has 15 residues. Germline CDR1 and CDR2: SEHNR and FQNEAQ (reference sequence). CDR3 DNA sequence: TGTGCCAGCAGCGAATACCAGGGGTACAACTACGAGCAGTACTTC. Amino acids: CASSEYQGYNYEQYF. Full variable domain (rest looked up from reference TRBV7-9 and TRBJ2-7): DTGVSQNPRHKITKRGQNVTFRCDPISEHNRLYWYRQTLGQGPEFLTYFQNEAQLEKSRLLSDRFSAERPKGSFSTLEIQRTEQGDSAMYLCASSEYQGYNYEQYFGPGTRLTVT.

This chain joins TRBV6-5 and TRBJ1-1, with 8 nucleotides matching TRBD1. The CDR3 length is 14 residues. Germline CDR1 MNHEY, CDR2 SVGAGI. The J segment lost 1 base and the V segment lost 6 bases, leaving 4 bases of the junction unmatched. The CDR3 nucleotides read TGTGCCAGCAGCTCCGGGACAGGGAACACTGAAGCTTTCTTT. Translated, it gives CASSSGTGNTEAFF.

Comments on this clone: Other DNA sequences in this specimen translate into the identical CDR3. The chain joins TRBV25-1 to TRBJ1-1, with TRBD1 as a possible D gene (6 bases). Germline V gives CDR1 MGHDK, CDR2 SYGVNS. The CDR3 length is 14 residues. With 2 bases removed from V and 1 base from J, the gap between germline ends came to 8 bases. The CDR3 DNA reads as TGTGCCAGCAGTGAACAGGGGCGGAACACTGAAGCTTTCTTT. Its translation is CASSEQGRNTEAFF.

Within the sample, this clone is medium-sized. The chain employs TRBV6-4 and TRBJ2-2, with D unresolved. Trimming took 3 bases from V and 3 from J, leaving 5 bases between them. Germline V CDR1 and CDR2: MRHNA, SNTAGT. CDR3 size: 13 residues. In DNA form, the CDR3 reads TGTGCCAGCAGTGAAGAAGACACCGGGGAGCTGTTTTTT. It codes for CASSEEDTGELFF.

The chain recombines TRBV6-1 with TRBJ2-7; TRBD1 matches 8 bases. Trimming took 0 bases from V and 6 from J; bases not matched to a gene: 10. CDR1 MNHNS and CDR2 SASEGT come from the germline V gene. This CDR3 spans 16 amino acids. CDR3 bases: TGTGCCAGCAGTGAAGCTGGTACGGACAGGGATCTCGAGCAGTACTTC. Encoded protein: CASSEAGTDRDLEQYF.

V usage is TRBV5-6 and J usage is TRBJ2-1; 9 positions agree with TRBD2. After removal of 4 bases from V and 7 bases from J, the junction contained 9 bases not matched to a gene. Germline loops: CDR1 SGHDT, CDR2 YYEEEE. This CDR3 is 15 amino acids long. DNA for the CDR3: TGTGCCAGCAGCCCCCTGGGGGCGGGGGGGAATGAGCAGTTCTTC. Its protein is CASSPLGAGGNEQFF.

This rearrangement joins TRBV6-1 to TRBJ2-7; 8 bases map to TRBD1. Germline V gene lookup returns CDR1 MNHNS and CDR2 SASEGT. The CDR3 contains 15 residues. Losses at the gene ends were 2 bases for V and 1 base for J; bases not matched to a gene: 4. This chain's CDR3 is CASSEIRGPSYEQYF. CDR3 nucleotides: TGTGCCAGCAGTGAAATCAGGGGGCCTTCCTACGAGCAGTACTTC.

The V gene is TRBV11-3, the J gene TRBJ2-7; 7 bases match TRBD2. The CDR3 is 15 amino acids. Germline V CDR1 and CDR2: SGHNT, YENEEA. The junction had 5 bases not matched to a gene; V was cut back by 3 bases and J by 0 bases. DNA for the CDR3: TGTGCCAGCAGCTTTTCTAGCGGAAGCTCCTACGAGCAGTACTTC. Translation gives CASSFSSGSSYEQYF.

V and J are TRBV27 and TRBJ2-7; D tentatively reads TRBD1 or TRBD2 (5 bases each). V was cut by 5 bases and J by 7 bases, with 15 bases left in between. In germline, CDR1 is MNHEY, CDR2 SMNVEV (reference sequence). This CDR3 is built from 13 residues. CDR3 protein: CASSPQGGGEQYF. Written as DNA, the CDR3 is TGTGCCAGCAGTCCTCAGGGTGGGGGTGAGCAGTACTTC.

The CDR3, as DNA: TGTGCCAGCAGCTCGGGGACCGACAACACCGGGGAGCTGTTTTTT. Amino acids: CASSSGTDNTGELFF. This chain links TRBV9 with TRBJ2-2; D assignment may be TRBD1 or TRBD2 (5 bases each). V was pared by 4 bases and J by 2 bases, with 12 bases between. The CDR3 spans 15 residues. Germline CDR1 and CDR2: SGDLS and YYNGEE.

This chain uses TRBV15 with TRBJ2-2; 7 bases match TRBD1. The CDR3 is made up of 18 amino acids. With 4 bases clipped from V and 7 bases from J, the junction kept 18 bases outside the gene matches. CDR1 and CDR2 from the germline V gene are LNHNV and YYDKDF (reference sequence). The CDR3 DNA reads TGTGCCACCAGCACGGATCATGCCGGGACAGCCTCTGGCGGGGAGCTGTTTTTT. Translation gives CATSTDHAGTASGGELFF.

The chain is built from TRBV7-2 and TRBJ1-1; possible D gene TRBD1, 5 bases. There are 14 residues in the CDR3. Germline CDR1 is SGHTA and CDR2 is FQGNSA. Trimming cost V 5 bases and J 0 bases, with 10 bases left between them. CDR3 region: CASSRDDMNTEAFF. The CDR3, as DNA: TGTGCCAGCAGCCGGGACGATATGAACACTGAAGCTTTCTTT.